This T cell receptor beta chain derives from a study of CD8 T cells in ankylosing spondylitis. TCRdb re-called the 5' RACE reads through MiXCR, storing one row per CDR3 protein. Of around 320,000 distinct CDR3 sequences in the sample, about 20% were seen once. The CDR3 consists of 14 residues. Losses at the gene ends were 5 bases for V and 3 bases for J; bases not matched to a gene: 4. Germline V gene lookup returns CDR1 SGHTA and CDR2 FQGNSA. J is TRBJ2-7 and V is TRBV7-2, with TRBD2 identical over 10 bases. The sequence derives from a female donor with ankylosing spondylitis or in good health (not recorded which). Sequenced sample: blood, either unsorted or a sorted T cell fraction (not recorded which). The CDR3 is CASSPTSGVYEQYF. In nucleotides, the CDR3 is TGTGCCAGCAGCCCCACTAGCGGGGTCTACGAGCAGTACTTC.